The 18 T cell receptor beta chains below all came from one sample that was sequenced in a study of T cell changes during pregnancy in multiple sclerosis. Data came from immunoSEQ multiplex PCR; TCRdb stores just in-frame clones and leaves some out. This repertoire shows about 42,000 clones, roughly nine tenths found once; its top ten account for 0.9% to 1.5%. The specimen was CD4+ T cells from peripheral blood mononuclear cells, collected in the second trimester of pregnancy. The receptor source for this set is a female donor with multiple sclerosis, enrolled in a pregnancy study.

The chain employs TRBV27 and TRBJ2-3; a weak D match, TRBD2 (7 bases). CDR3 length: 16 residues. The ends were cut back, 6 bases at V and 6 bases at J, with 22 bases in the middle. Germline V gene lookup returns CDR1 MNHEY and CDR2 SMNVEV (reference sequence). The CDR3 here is CASRALGGLDLDTQYF. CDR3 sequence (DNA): TGTGCCAGCAGGGCCCTGGGGGGGCTCGATCTGGATACGCAGTATTTT.

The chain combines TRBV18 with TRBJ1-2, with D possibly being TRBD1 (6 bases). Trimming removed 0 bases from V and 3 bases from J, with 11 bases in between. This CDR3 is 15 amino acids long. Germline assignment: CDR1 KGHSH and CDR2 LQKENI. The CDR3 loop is CASSPPTGSDYGYTF. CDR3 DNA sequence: TGTGCCAGCTCACCACCAACAGGGTCTGACTATGGCTACACCTTC.

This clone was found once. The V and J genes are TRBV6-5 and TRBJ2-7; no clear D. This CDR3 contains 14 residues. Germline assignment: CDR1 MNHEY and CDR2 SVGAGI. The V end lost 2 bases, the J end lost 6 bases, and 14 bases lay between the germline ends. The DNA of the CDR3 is TGTGCCAGCAGTTACGGGCCCTCACGCGTCGAGCAGTACTTC. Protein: CASSYGPSRVEQYF.

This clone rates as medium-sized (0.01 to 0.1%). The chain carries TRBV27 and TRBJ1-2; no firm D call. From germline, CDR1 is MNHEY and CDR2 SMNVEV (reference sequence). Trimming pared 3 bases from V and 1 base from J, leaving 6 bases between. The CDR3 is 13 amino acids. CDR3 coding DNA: TGTGCCAGCAGTTTCGAGGGTAACTATGGCTACACCTTC. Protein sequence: CASSFEGNYGYTF.

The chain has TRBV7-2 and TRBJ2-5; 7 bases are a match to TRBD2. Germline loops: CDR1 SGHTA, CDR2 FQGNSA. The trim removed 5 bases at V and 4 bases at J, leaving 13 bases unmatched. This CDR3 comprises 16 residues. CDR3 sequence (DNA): TGTGCCAGCAGCCCCTTCTTGGCGGGAGCGGGAGAGACCCAGTACTTC. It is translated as CASSPFLAGAGETQYF.

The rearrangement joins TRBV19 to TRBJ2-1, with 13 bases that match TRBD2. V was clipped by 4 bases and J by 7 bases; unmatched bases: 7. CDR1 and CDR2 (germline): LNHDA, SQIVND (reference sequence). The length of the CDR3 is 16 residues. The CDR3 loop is CASSSPGTSGNNEQFF. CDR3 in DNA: TGTGCCAGTAGTAGCCCCGGGACTAGCGGGAATAATGAGCAGTTCTTC.

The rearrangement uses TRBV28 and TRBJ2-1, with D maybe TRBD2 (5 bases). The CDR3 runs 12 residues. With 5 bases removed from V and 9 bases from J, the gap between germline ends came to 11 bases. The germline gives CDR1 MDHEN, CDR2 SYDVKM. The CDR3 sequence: CASSTLLGEQFF. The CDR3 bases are TGTGCCAGCAGTACACTACTAGGTGAGCAGTTCTTC.

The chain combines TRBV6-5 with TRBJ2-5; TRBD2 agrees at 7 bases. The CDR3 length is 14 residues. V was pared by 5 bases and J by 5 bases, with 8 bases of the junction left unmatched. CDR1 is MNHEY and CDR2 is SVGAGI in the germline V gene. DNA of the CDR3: TGTGCCAGCAGTCCGACCGGGACTATGGAGACCCAGTACTTC. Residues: CASSPTGTMETQYF.

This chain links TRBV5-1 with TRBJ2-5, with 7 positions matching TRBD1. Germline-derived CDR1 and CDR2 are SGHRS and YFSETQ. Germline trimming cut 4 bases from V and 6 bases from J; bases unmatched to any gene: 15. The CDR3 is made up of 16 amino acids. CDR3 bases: TGCGCCAGCAGCACAACCCCGCGAGGGGGCACACAGACCCAGTACTTC. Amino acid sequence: CASSTTPRGGTQTQYF.

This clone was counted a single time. The CDR3 sequence: CASSPTGTYEQYF. The CDR3 DNA follows: TGTGCCAGCAGCCCGACAGGGACGTACGAGCAGTACTTC. The rearrangement uses TRBV9 and TRBJ2-7, with TRBD1 matching over 7 bases. With V trimmed by 4 bases and J by 4 bases, 5 bases remained unmatched. Germline loops: CDR1 SGDLS, CDR2 YYNGEE. This CDR3 comprises 13 residues.

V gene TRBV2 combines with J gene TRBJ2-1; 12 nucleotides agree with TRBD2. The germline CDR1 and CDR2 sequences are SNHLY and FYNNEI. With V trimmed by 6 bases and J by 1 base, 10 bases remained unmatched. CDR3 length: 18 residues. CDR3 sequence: CASRETSGRGISYNEQFF. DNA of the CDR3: TGTGCCAGCAGGGAGACTAGCGGGAGAGGGATTTCCTACAATGAGCAGTTCTTC.

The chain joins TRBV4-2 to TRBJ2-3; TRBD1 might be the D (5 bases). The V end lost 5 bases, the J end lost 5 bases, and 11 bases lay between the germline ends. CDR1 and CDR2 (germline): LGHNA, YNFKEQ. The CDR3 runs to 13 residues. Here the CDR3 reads CASSGWGKDTQYF. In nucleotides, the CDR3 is TGTGCCAGCAGCGGTTGGGGCAAAGATACGCAGTATTTT.

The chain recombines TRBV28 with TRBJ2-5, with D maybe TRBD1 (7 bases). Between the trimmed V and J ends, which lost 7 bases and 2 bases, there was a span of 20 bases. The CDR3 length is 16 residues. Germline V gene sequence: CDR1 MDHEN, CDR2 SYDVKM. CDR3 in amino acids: CASTQGGRGLQETQYF. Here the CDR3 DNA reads TGTGCCAGCACCCAGGGGGGCCGTGGGCTACAAGAGACCCAGTACTTC.

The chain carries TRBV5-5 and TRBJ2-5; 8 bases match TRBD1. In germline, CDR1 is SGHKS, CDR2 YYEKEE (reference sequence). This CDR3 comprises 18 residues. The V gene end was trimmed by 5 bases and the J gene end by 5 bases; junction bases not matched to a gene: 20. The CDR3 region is CASSSPGGSSQGGETQYF. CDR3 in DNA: TGTGCCAGCAGTTCACCAGGGGGCTCTAGCCAAGGGGGTGAGACCCAGTACTTC.

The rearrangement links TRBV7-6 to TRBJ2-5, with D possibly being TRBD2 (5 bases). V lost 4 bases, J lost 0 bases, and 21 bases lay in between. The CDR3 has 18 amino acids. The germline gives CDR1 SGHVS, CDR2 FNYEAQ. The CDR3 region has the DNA TGTGCCAGCAGCTCGGGATCTTCTAACCAAGCGTACCAAGAGACCCAGTACTTC. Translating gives CASSSGSSNQAYQETQYF.

DNA of the CDR3: TGTGCCAGCAGCCCACCGGGACATAATAATTCACCCCTCCACTTT. The encoded protein is CASSPPGHNNSPLHF. The gene calls are TRBV5-6 and TRBJ1-6; maybe TRBD1 (6 bases). The CDR3 runs to 15 residues. Trimming pared 4 bases from V and 5 bases from J, leaving 13 bases between. Germline V CDR1 and CDR2: SGHDT, YYEEEE.

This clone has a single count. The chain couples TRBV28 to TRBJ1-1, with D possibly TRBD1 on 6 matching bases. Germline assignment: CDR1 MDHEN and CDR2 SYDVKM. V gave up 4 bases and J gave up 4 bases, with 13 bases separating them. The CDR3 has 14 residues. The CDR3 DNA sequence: TGTGCCAGCAGTTCCGGGACAATAGGCACTGAAGCTTTCTTT. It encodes CASSSGTIGTEAFF. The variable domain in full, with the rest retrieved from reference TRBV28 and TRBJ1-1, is DVKVTQSSRYLVKRTGEKVFLECVQDMDHENMFWYRQDPGLGLRLIYFSYDVKMKEKGDIPEGYSVSREKKERFSLILESASTNQTSMYLCASSSGTIGTEAFFGQGTRLTVV.

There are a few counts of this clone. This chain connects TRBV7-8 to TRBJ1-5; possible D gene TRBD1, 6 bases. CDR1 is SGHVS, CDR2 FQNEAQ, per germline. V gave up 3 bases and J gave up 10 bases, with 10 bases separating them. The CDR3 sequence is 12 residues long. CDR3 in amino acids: CASSFTGIPQHF. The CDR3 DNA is TGTGCCAGCAGCTTCACAGGGATCCCCCAGCATTTT.